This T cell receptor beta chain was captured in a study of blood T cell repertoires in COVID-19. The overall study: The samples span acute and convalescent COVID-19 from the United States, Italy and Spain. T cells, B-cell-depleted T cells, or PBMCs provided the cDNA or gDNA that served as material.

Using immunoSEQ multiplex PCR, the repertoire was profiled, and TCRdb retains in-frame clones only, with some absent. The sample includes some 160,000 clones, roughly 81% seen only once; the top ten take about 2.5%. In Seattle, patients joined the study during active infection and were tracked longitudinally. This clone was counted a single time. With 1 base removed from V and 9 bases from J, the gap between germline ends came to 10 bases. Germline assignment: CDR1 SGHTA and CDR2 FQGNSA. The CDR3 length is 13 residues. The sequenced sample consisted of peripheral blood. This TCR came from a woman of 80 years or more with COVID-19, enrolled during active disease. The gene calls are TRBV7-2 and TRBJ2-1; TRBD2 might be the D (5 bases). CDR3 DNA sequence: TGTGCCAGCAGCTTAGGTTGGAGCGGTGAGCAGTTCTTC. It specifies CASSLGWSGEQFF.